These 2 T cell receptor beta chains originate from one sample sequenced in a study of post-analysis software for immune sequencing data. Findings and limits, study-wide: About five TRBV segments were more frequent in patients than controls; TRBV5-6, TRBV5-1 and TRBV20-1 belonged to this group.

Their target antigens are unknown. Libraries were made from TCR beta cDNA, and they carried unique molecular identifiers. TCRdb re-called the PCR reads with MiXCR, one entry per CDR3 protein. This sample yields 380,000 or so distinct CDR3 sequences, of which less than 40% are seen a single time; around an eighth belongs to the top ten. Sequenced: blood. The receptor source for this set is a girl aged 5-17 years with multiple sclerosis.

This sequence joins TRBV24-1 and TRBJ2-3, with D uncertain. V gave up 4 bases and J gave up 8 bases, with 21 bases separating them. Per germline, CDR1 KGHDR and CDR2 SFDVKD. This CDR3 has 16 residues. CDR3: CATSDLEQTHPGTQYF. The CDR3 DNA is TGTGCCACCAGTGACCTCGAACAGACCCACCCGGGTACGCAGTATTTT.

This clonotype was counted a few times. The chain uses TRBV27 and TRBJ1-2; 8 bases fit TRBD1. This CDR3 region has 13 residues. Germline V gene sequence: CDR1 MNHEY, CDR2 SMNVEV (reference sequence). The V and J ends lost 6 bases and 8 bases, in that order; junction bases with no gene match: 8. The CDR3 coding sequence is TGTGCCAGCAGGAAGACAGGGGTCGAAGGCTACACCTTC. This sequence encodes CASRKTGVEGYTF.